These 22 T cell receptor beta chains share one sample of origin, sequenced in a study of T cell responses to AZD1222 COVID-19 vaccine (dated by TCRdb to the early 2020s). The time point tag for this specimen amounts to: baseline before first vaccination. The library was generated by the immunoSEQ multiplex PCR assay. In its TCRdb copy, this immuneACCESS table keeps in-frame sequences only and misses some clones. Where compared with another copy, unresolved V genes explain less than half of these, and the others have no known cause. This sample gives 150,000 to 200,000 clones in total; around 90% of them show up just once. The biggest ten clones account for about 1.4% of the sample. This specimen consisted of peripheral blood, obtained on day 0 of AZD1222 vaccination. Receptors were obtained from an adult in good health.

CDR3 amino acids: CASSRAQGTEAFF. For the CDR3, the DNA is TGTGCCAGCAGCCGAGCACAGGGCACTGAAGCTTTCTTT. This rearrangement joins TRBV3-1 (or the pseudogene TRBV3-2) to TRBJ1-1; possibly TRBD1 for D (6 bases). Trimming cost V 4 bases and J 4 bases, with 10 bases left between them. The CDR3 extends over 13 amino acids. CDR1 and CDR2 from the germline V gene are LGHDT and YNNKEL (reference sequence).

V is TRBV7-9 and J is TRBJ1-1, with 12 positions matching TRBD1. Per the germline V gene, CDR1 is SEHNR and CDR2 is FQNEAQ (reference sequence). J gave up 11 bases and V 5 bases, and 6 bases lay outside the gene matches. The CDR3 contains 13 residues. The CDR3, as DNA: TGTGCCAGCAGCACGGGACAGGGGGCGCGCGCTTTCTTT. Its translation: CASSTGQGARAFF. Supplemented by reference TRBV7-9 and TRBJ1-1, the full variable domain reads DTGVSQNPRHKITKRGQNVTFRCDPISEHNRLYWYRQTLGQGPEFLTYFQNEAQLEKSRLLSDRFSAERPKGSFSTLEIQRTEQGDSAMYLCASSTGQGARAFFGQGTRLTVV.

This chain's CDR3 is CASIQGSGNTIYF. In nucleotides, the CDR3 is TGTGCCAGCATACAGGGGTCTGGAAACACCATATATTTT. V and J are TRBV7-9 and TRBJ1-3, with 7 bases aligning to TRBD1. The CDR3 runs 13 residues. Germline lookup yields CDR1 SEHNR and CDR2 FQNEAQ (reference sequence). Trimming took 7 bases from V and 1 from J; bases not matched to a gene: 1.

This chain joins TRBV6-2 or TRBV6-3 and TRBJ1-1, with D hard to call. This CDR3 region has 14 residues. CDR1 MNHEY and CDR2 SVGEGT come from the germline V gene. The V and J ends lost 0 bases and 0 bases respectively, with 5 bases between them. In DNA, the CDR3 is TGTGCCAGCAGTTACTCTGGGGTGAACACTGAAGCTTTCTTT. It encodes CASSYSGVNTEAFF.

The chain is built from TRBV2 and TRBJ1-1, with D hard to call. The germline gives CDR1 SNHLY, CDR2 FYNNEI. Trimming left V 5 bases short and J 3 bases short, with 10 bases between. This CDR3 is built from 13 residues. CDR3 sequence reads: CASSPRQDTEAFF. CDR3 coding DNA: TGTGCCAGCAGTCCGAGGCAGGACACTGAAGCTTTCTTT.

The V call is TRBV20-1, the J call TRBJ1-2; perhaps TRBD1 as D (5 bases). The CDR3 runs to 15 residues. V dropped 3 bases and J dropped 1 base, with 15 bases sitting between them. Germline V gene lookup returns CDR1 DFQATT and CDR2 SNEGSKA (reference sequence). CDR3 protein: CSASPGRDGNYGYTF. The DNA of the CDR3 is TGCAGTGCTAGTCCTGGCCGGGACGGTAACTATGGCTACACCTTC.

The J gene is TRBJ1-1, the V gene TRBV7-3; 10 bases align to TRBD1. J was trimmed by 5 bases and V by 2 bases; bases with no gene match: 2. The V gene's germline CDR1 is SGHTA and CDR2 FQGTGA. The CDR3 spans 14 residues. The CDR3 DNA reads TGTGCCAGCAGCTTAGGGACAGGGGCGACTGAAGCTTTCTTT. Translation: CASSLGTGATEAFF. The complete variable domain, with remaining parts taken from reference TRBV7-3 and TRBJ1-1, reads GAGVSQTPSNKVTEKGKYVELRCDPISGHTALYWYRQSLGQGPEFLIYFQGTGAADDSGLPNDRFFAVRPEGSVSTLKIQRTERGDSAVYLCASSLGTGATEAFFGQGTRLTVV.

This clone showed up just once. The V gene is TRBV10-2, the J gene TRBJ2-6; 8 bases are a match to TRBD1. The V gene end was trimmed by 6 bases and the J gene end by 0 bases; junction bases not matched to a gene: 10. The CDR3 has 18 amino acids. CDR1 WSHSY and CDR2 SAAADI come from the germline V gene. CDR3 loop: CASRTRGQGLSGANVLTF. The CDR3 region has the DNA TGCGCCAGCAGGACCCGAGGACAGGGACTCTCTGGGGCCAACGTCCTGACTTTC.

The chain uses TRBV5-1 and TRBJ2-7, with D possibly TRBD2 on 7 matching bases. The ends were cut back, 4 bases at V and 2 bases at J, with 16 bases in the middle. Germline V gene data show CDR1 as SGHRS and CDR2 as YFSETQ. The CDR3 has 15 residues. CDR3 in amino acids: CASSPRGGGTYEQYF. In DNA, the CDR3 is TGCGCCAGCAGCCCCCGAGGCGGGGGCACCTACGAGCAGTACTTC.

The chain is built from TRBV11-2 and TRBJ2-2; TRBD2 matches 11 bases. Germline loops: CDR1 SGHAT, CDR2 FQNNGV. The CDR3 is 14 residues long. Trimming at V came to 11 bases and at J to 0 bases, leaving 2 bases not matched to a gene. The CDR3, as DNA: TGTGCCGGTAGCGGGAGGGCGAACACCGGGGAGCTGTTTTTT. This encodes CAGSGRANTGELFF.

The rearrangement links TRBV27 to TRBJ1-1; D is undetermined. This CDR3 region has 14 residues. Germline V gene lookup returns CDR1 MNHEY and CDR2 SMNVEV (reference sequence). The V end lost 2 bases, the J end lost 1 base, and 8 bases lay between the germline ends. In DNA form, the CDR3 reads TGTGCCAGCAGTTTAAGGGCGGGGAACACTGAAGCTTTCTTT. Protein: CASSLRAGNTEAFF.

The chain links TRBV6-5 to TRBJ1-3, with D maybe TRBD1 (5 bases). Germline CDR1 is MNHEY and CDR2 is SVGAGI. V shed 2 bases and J shed 4 bases, with 15 bases lying between them. The CDR3 extends over 16 amino acids. The CDR3 region has the DNA TGTGCCAGCAGTTACGGCAGGGCCGGTTCGGGAAACACCATATATTTT. Translating it yields CASSYGRAGSGNTIYF.

This chain connects TRBV7-2 to TRBJ2-7; no reliable D call. In germline, CDR1 is SGHTA, CDR2 FQGNSA. This CDR3 is 17 amino acids long. V was trimmed by 5 bases and J by 7 bases, leaving 27 bases between them. The CDR3 bases are TGTGCCAGCAGCCTCCGGGCCGTCCAAGTCGAAGGGTTGGAGCAGTACTTC. Its protein product is CASSLRAVQVEGLEQYF.

This chain links TRBV30 with TRBJ1-6; 8 bases are a match to TRBD1. Looked up from germline, CDR1 is GTSNPN and CDR2 is SVGIG (reference sequence). CDR3 length equals 18 residues. The V segment lost 3 bases and the J segment 6 bases; nucleotides outside the gene matches: 16. The CDR3 reads CAWSPLRGSGGGNSPLHF. The DNA of the CDR3 is TGTGCCTGGAGCCCCCTTAGGGGGTCAGGGGGCGGTAATTCACCCCTCCACTTT.

The V gene is TRBV27, the J gene TRBJ1-3; D might be TRBD1 (6 bases). Germline CDR1 MNHEY, CDR2 SMNVEV (reference sequence). The CDR3 has 13 amino acids. With 6 bases removed from V and 2 bases from J, the gap between germline ends came to 8 bases. The CDR3 loop reads CASRGGPGNTIYF. In DNA, the CDR3 is TGTGCCAGCAGAGGGGGTCCTGGAAACACCATATATTTT.

The V call is TRBV5-1, the J call TRBJ2-6; tentatively, D is TRBD2 (5 bases). The CDR3 sequence is 16 residues long. V lost 4 bases and J lost 1, with 12 bases in between. The V gene's germline CDR1 is SGHRS and CDR2 YFSETQ. The CDR3 is CASSPRESSGANVLTF. Written as DNA, the CDR3 is TGCGCCAGCAGCCCGAGGGAATCATCTGGGGCCAACGTCCTGACTTTC.

CDR3 in amino acids: CASKKGVSYGYTF. The DNA of the CDR3 is TGTGCCAGCAAGAAAGGGGTTAGCTATGGCTACACCTTC. This sequence joins TRBV27 and TRBJ1-2, with D possibly being TRBD1 (5 bases). The CDR3 is 13 residues long. Germline assignment: CDR1 MNHEY and CDR2 SMNVEV (reference sequence). With 7 bases removed from V and 4 bases from J, the gap between germline ends came to 13 bases.

The rearrangement links TRBV13 to TRBJ1-6; TRBD1 might be the D (6 bases). The CDR3 consists of 12 residues. The germline V gene has CDR1 PRHDT and CDR2 FYEKMQ (reference sequence). V lost 5 bases, J lost 9 bases, and 8 bases lay in between. The CDR3 reads CASSLRGSPLHF. In DNA form, the CDR3 reads TGTGCCAGCAGCCTCAGGGGTTCACCCCTCCACTTT.

This clone occurred once. V is TRBV3-1 (or the pseudogene TRBV3-2) and J is TRBJ1-5; D perhaps matches TRBD1 (6 bases). V was clipped by 0 bases and J by 5 bases, with 11 bases between them. This CDR3 has 15 amino acids. Germline values: CDR1 LGHDT, CDR2 YNNKEL (reference sequence). In DNA form, the CDR3 reads TGTGCCAGCAGCCAAGACCCGGGGGGGCATCAGCCCCAGCATTTT. This codes for CASSQDPGGHQPQHF.

The gene calls are TRBV5-1 and TRBJ1-6; 7 bases are shared with TRBD1. The CDR3 runs 16 residues. With 4 bases clipped from V and 3 bases from J, the junction kept 7 bases outside the gene matches. Germline V gene sequence: CDR1 SGHRS, CDR2 YFSETQ. CDR3 sequence (DNA): TGCGCCAGCAGCCATAGCCGGGACAGCTATAATTCACCCCTCCACTTT. Translated: CASSHSRDSYNSPLHF.

The chain links TRBV4-2 to TRBJ2-5; TRBD2 agrees at 11 bases. Trimming removed 0 bases from V and 5 bases from J; junction bases left unmatched: 8. Germline CDR1 LGHNA, CDR2 YNFKEQ. The CDR3 consists of 17 residues. The CDR3: CASSQDASGGMGETQYF. As DNA, the CDR3 is TGTGCCAGCAGCCAAGACGCTAGCGGGGGGATGGGGGAGACCCAGTACTTC.

V and J are TRBV7-2 and TRBJ2-3; possibly TRBD2 for D (6 bases). V lost 3 bases and J lost 3, with 10 bases in between. CDR1 is SGHTA, CDR2 FQGNSA, per germline. This CDR3 spans 14 amino acids. CDR3 sequence reads: CASSFPAGTDTQYF. In DNA, the CDR3 is TGTGCCAGCAGCTTTCCTGCGGGAACAGATACGCAGTATTTT.